Sequencing of this T cell receptor beta chain was carried out in a study of shared clonotypes between healthy human individuals. Study information: Contributing individuals were two females and a few males aged 18 to 49.

The CDR3 contains 12 residues. Looked up from germline, CDR1 is SGHTA and CDR2 is FQGNSA. The V gene lost 1 base and the J gene lost 10 bases, with 10 bases spanning the gap. Only in-frame clones appear in the TCRdb table, and some are missing; sequencing was by immunoSEQ multiplex PCR. The table includes some 2.3 million clones, 90% to 95% detected once. Input material: naive CD4+ T cells from PBMCs. Indicated subset: CD45RA+ positively selected. The receptor's source is a man between 18 and 35 years old in good health. Some clones in this sample may be carry-over from other donors' samples. The chain uses TRBV7-2 and TRBJ1-1; D gene uncertain. The CDR3 is CASSLVNSRAFF. In DNA form, the CDR3 reads TGTGCCAGCAGCTTAGTAAATTCGCGAGCTTTCTTT.